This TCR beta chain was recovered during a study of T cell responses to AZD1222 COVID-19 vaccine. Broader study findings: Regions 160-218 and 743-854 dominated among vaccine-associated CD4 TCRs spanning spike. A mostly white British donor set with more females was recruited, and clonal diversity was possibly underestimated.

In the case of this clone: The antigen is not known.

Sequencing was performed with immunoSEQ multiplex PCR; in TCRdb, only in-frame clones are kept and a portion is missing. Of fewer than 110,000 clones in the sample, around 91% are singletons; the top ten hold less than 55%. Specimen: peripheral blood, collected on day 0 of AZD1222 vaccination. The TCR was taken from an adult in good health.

The CDR3 DNA sequence: TGTGCCAGCAGCTTATACGGACTAGCGGGAGTAAAGACCGGGGAGCTGTTTTTT. Translating it yields CASSLYGLAGVKTGELFF. The V and J genes are TRBV7-8 and TRBJ2-2; 13 positions agree with TRBD2. Germline CDR1 reads SGHVS; CDR2 reads FQNEAQ. The ends lost 2 bases at V and 5 bases at J; junction bases unmatched: 8. The CDR3 totals 18 residues.